This TCR beta chain came from a study of CD8 T cells in Susac syndrome. Study results and caveats: Acknowledgment was made by the study that its TCR sequencing and HLA analysis involved a relatively small number of individuals.

The study sequenced TCR beta in blood CD8+ and CD4+ T cells. The multiple sclerosis control group was made up of treatment-naive patients with stable or active relapsing-remitting disease. RNA, at about 0.5 to 1 ug, was reverse transcribed with random hexamers. The amplification used immunoSEQ multiplex PCR on TCR beta CDR3; it spanned 54 Vbeta and 13 Jbeta. Each CDR3 protein is one row after TCRdb ran MiXCR on the immunoSEQ multiplex PCR reads. In the table there are approximately 300,000 distinct CDR3 sequences, almost 85% of which are singletons. To note about this clonotype: The antigen is not known.

The CDR3 is 16 residues long. J was trimmed by 8 bases and V by 4 bases; bases with no gene match: 13. The chain couples TRBV12-3 or TRBV12-4 to TRBJ2-1, with 8 positions matching TRBD2. What was sequenced was CD8+ T cells from PBMCs. This clonotype was obtained from a human donor with multiple sclerosis. Here the CDR3 reads CASSSHGGLGGDEQFF. The CDR3, as DNA: TGTGCCAGCAGTTCCCATGGGGGACTCGGGGGGGATGAGCAGTTCTTC.